Reported below is one T cell receptor (beta chain). As yet, its antigen is unknown. The sample belongs to a study of shared clonotypes between healthy human individuals. The study, taken as a whole, reports: Tissue TCR repertoires likely differ from these blood-only repertoires. Rarefaction gave evidence that sorted-subset sequencing remained incomplete despite large depth.

V lost 6 bases, J lost 0 bases, and 9 bases lay in between. The CDR3 spans 15 residues. Looked up from germline, CDR1 is LNHDA and CDR2 is SQIVND (reference sequence). Clones were read by immunoSEQ multiplex PCR, and TCRdb kept only the in-frame ones, dropping some. The sample contains millions of clones, about 92% of which appear only once. The rearrangement uses TRBV19 and TRBJ2-6; D call uncertain. The sample consisted of naive CD4+ T cells from PBMCs. The subset was: CD45RA+ positively selected. This clonotype originated in a man younger than 30 in good health. Some clones in this sample may be carry-over from other donors' samples. CDR3 bases: TGTGCCAGTAGAGAGGTTTCCTCTGGGGCCAACGTCCTGACTTTC. The encoded protein is CASREVSSGANVLTF.